The text below deals with one TCR beta chain. This clonotype was seen repeatedly, ten times or more. Its antigen specificity is not known. No per-base quality is available; no much larger clone lies one base away. The entry originates in a study of T cells in Graves' hyperthyroidism and ophthalmopathy (dated by TCRdb to the late 2010s). About the investigation overall: Peripheral blood samples were taken at initial diagnosis, before any treatment was given. TCR V-J signatures able to tell the groups apart were searched for in a discovery cohort of some 97 patients, of whom roughly 42 had Graves' ophthalmopathy and 55 to 60 had stable Graves' hyperthyroidism. For training and testing, the 110 or so patients in the discovery cohort were randomly divided in a 7:3 ratio. Thyroid tissue and blood T-cell repertoires from over 5 Graves' hyperthyroidism patients were also compared in the study. Once sampling was done, hyperthyroidism patients were given methimazole at a starting dose of 30 mg daily, whereas ophthalmopathy patients were given high-dose intravenous methylprednisolone. An independent validation cohort of under 20 hyperthyroidism patients and about 16 patients who later progressed to ophthalmopathy tested prospective prediction of ophthalmopathy. According to the paper, TCR Vbeta CDR3 sequencing was carried out on roughly 130 peripheral blood samples, which came from fewer than 50 ophthalmopathy, 70 to 80 hyperthyroidism and roughly 17 progressor patients.

Stable Graves' hyperthyroidism was defined as no progression to ophthalmopathy during 18 months of follow-up. Hyperthyroidism patients were newly diagnosed, with disease duration under 2 months, and aged 18 to 65 years. The study excluded patients with uncontrolled infections, other autoimmune diseases, pregnancy or lactation. Diagnoses were based on clinical symptoms, serum thyroxine and TRAb, thyroid ultrasound and orbital computed tomography. Ficoll-Paque density gradient centrifugation was used to isolate PBMCs from 10 ml of fresh peripheral blood. Trizol reagent was used to extract total RNA, and RNA quality was then checked on an Agilent 2100 Bioanalyzer. Reading from cysteine to phenylalanine, the CDR3 counts 13 amino acids. The read is trimmed to its CDR3 DNA, 39 bases read in frame from base 1. Per the germline V gene, SGHTA is the CDR1 and FQGTGA is the CDR2. The germline ends are 8 bases apart after V is trimmed by 8 bases and J by 0 bases.

Broader findings and caveats from the paper: In validation, the model predicted progression to ophthalmopathy with around 71% sensitivity and approximately 74% specificity, a median of 6.5 months before onset. In cross-validation, a model built on a 13 V-J signature told ophthalmopathy apart from stable hyperthyroidism with approximately 90% sensitivity and roughly 81% specificity, and in testing the same model reached 80%/75%. Blood samples also contained most of the expanded thyroid clonotypes (frequency above 0.001), which suggests that blood repertoires may reflect thyroid immune responses. Sample size was not statistically predetermined, and investigators were not blinded to group allocation.

TCR beta CDR3 regions were amplified from RNA transcripts. The TCR CDR3 was subjected to a first round of RT-PCR using the HTBI primer set and the Qiagen OneStep RT-PCR kit. The libraries were constructed in a second round of multiplex PCR and then size-selected and purified. Libraries were sequenced paired-end with 100 bp reads on an Illumina HiSeq2000. Regarding the original processing steps: Raw data were processed with SOAPnuke, discarding reads with adapters, uncalled bases, mean Phred below 15, or no exact constant-primer or identifier match. High-quality paired reads were merged using COPE v1.2.5, and each unique nucleotide sequence was defined as a clonotype. MiTCR v1.1 was used to align the clonotypes against IMGT TRBV, TRBD and TRBJ reference segments. Analysis was restricted to V-J combinations with a frequency above 0.0001, which covered 98% to 99.2% of repertoires. The TCS score was defined as F50 (clonal expansion) divided by E x V (chaos), with BLOSUM62-based TCRdist calculated between CDR3 peptides within each V-J. Welch's t-statistics and random forest reduced around 510 V-J features to about 12, which were used in a naive Bayes classifier (R e1071). TCRdb trimmed the raw reads at Q25, called clones with MiXCR and kept productive beta chains. Entries are consolidated by CDR3 protein sequence, retaining the most common genes and DNA. The V and J calls follow TCRdb's processing rather than the paper's. The sample table shows around 340,000 distinct CDR3 sequences, and around a fifth are seen once. Clones ranked in the top ten supply around 45% of the sample.

The TCR comes from a woman in her forties or fifties with Graves' hyperthyroidism. The sequenced sample was blood. The sequence joins TRBV7-3 to TRBJ1-3; the D gene remains uncertain. The nucleotide sequence is TGTGCCAGCGTCCACCGCTCTGGAAACACCATATATTTT. It translates as CASVHRSGNTIYF.